Listed below are T cell receptor beta chains from one sample, sequenced in a study of blood T cell repertoires in COVID-19. The protocol was immunoSEQ multiplex PCR, while the TCRdb copy is restricted to in-frame clones and leaves out a portion. Among fewer than 35,000 clones listed, around 82% were seen once. What was sequenced was peripheral blood. The receptors come from an elderly man with active or convalescent COVID-19. CDR3s include the opening cysteine and the closing phenylalanine or tryptophan. Fields, in order: CDR3 protein, CDR3 length, V gene, clone size. Part of the rows lack a size; the others show once, few, many or a class for expanded clones.

CDR3 protein: CASRLAGVPQYF
CDR3 length: 12
V gene: TRBV2
clone size: .

CDR3 protein: CASLTGGGYTF
CDR3 length: 11
V gene: TRBV6-5
clone size: once

CDR3 protein: CATSRLSDTEAFF
CDR3 length: 13
V gene: TRBV15
clone size: once

CDR3 protein: CASSLEGRDEQFF
CDR3 length: 13
V gene: TRBV5-1
clone size: .

CDR3 protein: CSASEGSNYGYTF
CDR3 length: 13
V gene: TRBV20-1
clone size: .

CDR3 protein: CASRQGGSSYNSPLHF
CDR3 length: 16
V gene: TRBV25-1
clone size: .

CDR3 protein: CASSQEGTGWGYTF
CDR3 length: 14
V gene: TRBV3-1/TRBV3-2
clone size: once

CDR3 protein: CASSLVGQGAYEQYF
CDR3 length: 15
V gene: TRBV5-1
clone size: few

CDR3 protein: CASSWGGTGNTEAFF
CDR3 length: 15
V gene: TRBV27
clone size: .

CDR3 protein: CASLGVTGNTIYF
CDR3 length: 13
V gene: TRBV6-5
clone size: .

CDR3 protein: CASSWEMQTNYGYTF
CDR3 length: 15
V gene: TRBV5-1
clone size: .

CDR3 protein: CASSIPDRVIFRGYTF
CDR3 length: 16
V gene: TRBV19
clone size: .

CDR3 protein: CASSLPTLPGESDGYTF
CDR3 length: 17
V gene: TRBV7-9
clone size: once

CDR3 protein: CASSLTGVGTEAFF
CDR3 length: 14
V gene: TRBV5-1
clone size: .

CDR3 protein: CASSLAGRVEEKLFF
CDR3 length: 15
V gene: TRBV5-1
clone size: .

CDR3 protein: CASSAGLAGAFGETQYF
CDR3 length: 17
V gene: TRBV28
clone size: .

CDR3 protein: CASSLSSETEAFF
CDR3 length: 13
V gene: TRBV12-3/TRBV12-4
clone size: .

CDR3 protein: CASNGGSLNEQFF
CDR3 length: 13
V gene: TRBV25-1
clone size: .

CDR3 protein: CASSLRDRGLDTEAFF
CDR3 length: 16
V gene: TRBV5-5
clone size: .

CDR3 protein: CASSPRTTSSTEQYF
CDR3 length: 15
V gene: TRBV18
clone size: .

CDR3 protein: CASSLFGSGLTGELFF
CDR3 length: 16
V gene: TRBV27
clone size: .

CDR3 protein: CASSPEGQTEAFF
CDR3 length: 13
V gene: TRBV2
clone size: .

CDR3 protein: CASSSWDTSRYGYTF
CDR3 length: 15
V gene: TRBV5-4
clone size: .

CDR3 protein: CASTPGHGTDTQYF
CDR3 length: 14
V gene: TRBV7-3
clone size: .

CDR3 protein: CASSSGQQNTGELFF
CDR3 length: 15
V gene: TRBV19
clone size: .

CDR3 protein: CATSDAGGGEQYF
CDR3 length: 13
V gene: TRBV24-1
clone size: .

CDR3 protein: CASNQGGGWGGLAEAFF
CDR3 length: 17
V gene: TRBV2
clone size: .

CDR3 protein: CASSLGQGFDNQPQHF
CDR3 length: 16
V gene: TRBV28
clone size: .

CDR3 protein: CASSSTGGPADTQYF
CDR3 length: 15
V gene: TRBV9
clone size: .